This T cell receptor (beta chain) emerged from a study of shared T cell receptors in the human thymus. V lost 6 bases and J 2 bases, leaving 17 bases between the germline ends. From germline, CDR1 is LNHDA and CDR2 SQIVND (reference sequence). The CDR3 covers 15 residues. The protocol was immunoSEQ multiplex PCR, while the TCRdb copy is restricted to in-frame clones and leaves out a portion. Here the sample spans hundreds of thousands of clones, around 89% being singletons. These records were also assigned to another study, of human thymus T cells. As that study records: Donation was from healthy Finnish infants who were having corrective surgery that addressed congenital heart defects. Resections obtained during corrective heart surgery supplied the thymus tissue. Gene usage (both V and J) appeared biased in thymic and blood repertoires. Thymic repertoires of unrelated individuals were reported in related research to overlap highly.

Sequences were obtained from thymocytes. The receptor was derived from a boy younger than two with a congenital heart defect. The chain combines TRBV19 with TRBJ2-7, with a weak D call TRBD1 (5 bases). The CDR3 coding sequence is TGTGCCAGTAGAGGAGTCCAGGGTCCACCCTACGAGCAGTACTTC. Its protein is CASRGVQGPPYEQYF. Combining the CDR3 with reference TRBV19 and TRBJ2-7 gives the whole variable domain DGGITQSPKYLFRKEGQNVTLSCEQNLNHDAMYWYRQDPGQGLRLIYYSQIVNDFQKGDIAEGYSVSREKKESFPLTVTSAQKNPTAFYLCASRGVQGPPYEQYFGPGTRLTVT.